What follows are 23 T cell receptor beta chains derived from one specimen sequenced in a study of cytomegalovirus exposure and HLA in healthy donors. The PCR was carried out with 60 Vbeta primers and 13 Jbeta primers. Libraries were prepared by immunoSEQ multiplex PCR; TCRdb keeps only in-frame clonotypes and omits some of them. The profile shows approximately 170,000 clones, over 80% of them singletons. Sequenced material: PBMCs. Receptor source: a woman between 45 and 60 years old in good health and CMV-seropositive.

The chain has TRBV5-1 and TRBJ2-1; 13 bases agree with TRBD2. The V and J ends lost 4 bases and 6 bases, in that order; junction bases with no gene match: 7. Germline loops: CDR1 SGHRS, CDR2 YFSETQ. The CDR3 sequence is 16 residues long. The CDR3 loop is CASSPRTSGSGNEQFF. The CDR3 DNA is TGCGCCAGCAGCCCCAGGACTAGCGGGAGTGGCAATGAGCAGTTCTTC.

V is TRBV5-1 and J is TRBJ2-2; no clear D. Germline V lookup: CDR1 SGHRS, CDR2 YFSETQ. The CDR3 runs 14 residues. With 3 bases removed from V and 4 bases from J, the gap between germline ends came to 10 bases. CDR3 region: CASSYETSTGELFF. CDR3 in DNA: TGCGCCAGCAGCTACGAGACTTCCACCGGGGAGCTGTTTTTT.

The chain uses TRBV30 and TRBJ1-1; D is unclear. Trimming removed 4 bases from V and 5 bases from J, with 17 bases in between. CDR3 size: 14 residues. Germline CDR1 and CDR2: GTSNPN and SVGIG (reference sequence). The CDR3 is CAWTQGAGSTEAFF. DNA of the CDR3: TGTGCCTGGACCCAAGGAGCGGGTAGTACTGAAGCTTTCTTT.

This clone was seen once. The chain combines TRBV19 with TRBJ1-5, with TRBD1 identical over 8 bases. The germline CDR1 and CDR2 sequences are LNHDA and SQIVND (reference sequence). V dropped 11 bases and J dropped 4; count of bases not matched to a gene: 7. The CDR3 runs to 13 residues. CDR3 in DNA: TGTGCCCCGCCCGACAGGGGTAATCAGCCCCAGCATTTT. As protein: CAPPDRGNQPQHF. Full variable domain (remainder filled in from reference TRBV19 and TRBJ1-5): DGGITQSPKYLFRKEGQNVTLSCEQNLNHDAMYWYRQDPGQGLRLIYYSQIVNDFQKGDIAEGYSVSREKKESFPLTVTSAQKNPTAFYLCAPPDRGNQPQHFGDGTRLSIL.

The chain links TRBV18 to TRBJ2-3, with a weak D call TRBD2 (5 bases). The CDR3 spans 14 residues. The germline V and J ends were trimmed by 6 bases and 4 bases, with 14 bases remaining between them. The germline V gene has CDR1 KGHSH and CDR2 LQKENI. As DNA, the CDR3 is TGTGCCAGCTCTCCTGGACTTGGAGCAGATACGCAGTATTTT. Residues: CASSPGLGADTQYF.

This chain uses TRBV5-4 with TRBJ2-4; D gene ambiguous. The CDR3 length is 15 residues. Germline CDR1 and CDR2: SGHNT and YYREEE (reference sequence). The V end lost 0 bases, the J end lost 0 bases, and 7 bases lay between the germline ends. Here the CDR3 DNA reads TGTGCCAGCAGCTTGGAATTCGGAGCCAAAAACATTCAGTACTTC. Protein product: CASSLEFGAKNIQYF.

V and J are TRBV5-6 and TRBJ2-7; 8 bases are a match to TRBD1. The CDR3 runs to 13 residues. The ends lost 4 bases at V and 6 bases at J; junction bases unmatched: 6. From germline, CDR1 is SGHDT and CDR2 YYEEEE. The CDR3 sequence is CASSIDRGAEQYF. The CDR3 bases are TGTGCCAGCAGCATCGACAGGGGCGCCGAGCAGTACTTC.

The rearrangement links TRBV13 to TRBJ2-7; possible D gene TRBD2, 6 bases. Germline V gives CDR1 PRHDT, CDR2 FYEKMQ (reference sequence). Trimming removed 1 base from V and 2 bases from J, with 12 bases in between. This CDR3 contains 15 residues. The CDR3 is CASSLDQAGAYEQYF. CDR3 nucleotide sequence: TGTGCCAGCAGCTTAGACCAAGCGGGCGCCTACGAGCAGTACTTC.

The rearrangement uses TRBV30 and TRBJ2-7, with TRBD1 identical over 11 bases. In germline, CDR1 is GTSNPN, CDR2 SVGIG (reference sequence). V was clipped by 6 bases and J by 2 bases; unmatched bases: 6. The CDR3 extends over 14 amino acids. Here the CDR3 DNA reads TGTGCCTGTTTAGGGGACAGGGGGACCTACGAGCAGTACTTC. The encoded protein is CACLGDRGTYEQYF. The variable domain in full, completed from reference TRBV30 and TRBJ2-7, reads SQTIHQWPATLVQPVGSPLSLECTVEGTSNPNLYWYRQAAGRGLQLLFYSVGIGQISSEVPQNLSASRPQDRQFILSSKKLLLSDSGFYLCACLGDRGTYEQYFGPGTRLTVT.

This chain joins TRBV7-2 and TRBJ2-5; 13 bases align to TRBD2. With 4 bases clipped from V and 5 bases from J, the junction kept 10 bases outside the gene matches. The germline gives CDR1 SGHTA, CDR2 FQGNSA. The length of the CDR3 is 17 residues. The DNA for the CDR3 is TGTGCCAGCAGCTGGGGACTAGCGGGGTCCCACGGGGAGACCCAGTACTTC. It translates to CASSWGLAGSHGETQYF. Full variable domain (remainder filled in from reference TRBV7-2 and TRBJ2-5): GAGVSQSPSNKVTEKGKDVELRCDPISGHTALYWYRQSLGQGLEFLIYFQGNSAPDKSGLPSDRFSAERTGGSVSTLTIQRTQQEDSAVYLCASSWGLAGSHGETQYFGPGTRLLVL.

The chain joins TRBV19 to TRBJ2-3; 8 bases match TRBD1. V lost 5 bases, J lost 4 bases, and 2 bases stayed unmatched. Germline V gene data show CDR1 as LNHDA and CDR2 as SQIVND (reference sequence). The CDR3 extends over 13 amino acids. This CDR3 reads CASSSQGADTQYF. The CDR3 DNA reads TGTGCCAGTAGTTCACAGGGGGCAGATACGCAGTATTTT. Using reference TRBV19 and TRBJ2-3 for the parts outside the CDR3, the full variable domain is DGGITQSPKYLFRKEGQNVTLSCEQNLNHDAMYWYRQDPGQGLRLIYYSQIVNDFQKGDIAEGYSVSREKKESFPLTVTSAQKNPTAFYLCASSSQGADTQYFGPGTRLTVL.

The V gene is TRBV5-1, the J gene TRBJ2-1; D gene ambiguous. Between the trimmed V and J ends, which lost 1 base and 6 bases, there was a span of 17 bases. The CDR3 contains 16 residues. Germline V gene data show CDR1 as SGHRS and CDR2 as YFSETQ. CDR3 nucleotide sequence: TGCGCCAGCAGCTTGTTGGCACAAAGAGGAAGCAATGAGCAGTTCTTC. Protein product: CASSLLAQRGSNEQFF. The whole variable domain, filled in from reference TRBV5-1 and TRBJ2-1, reads KAGVTQTPRYLIKTRGQQVTLSCSPISGHRSVSWYQQTPGQGLQFLFEYFSETQRNKGNFPGRFSGRQFSNSRSEMNVSTLELGDSALYLCASSLLAQRGSNEQFFGPGTRLTVL.

V gene TRBV28 combines with J gene TRBJ2-5, with TRBD2 identical over 11 bases. CDR3 length equals 16 residues. The ends lost 4 bases at V and 5 bases at J; junction bases unmatched: 9. CDR1 and CDR2 (germline): MDHEN, SYDVKM. The CDR3 sequence: CASSWGLAGGQETQYF. In DNA form, the CDR3 reads TGTGCCAGCAGTTGGGGGCTAGCGGGAGGCCAGGAGACCCAGTACTTC.

The rearrangement joins TRBV4-1 to TRBJ2-1, with 9 bases aligning to TRBD2. CDR1 is MGHRA and CDR2 is YSYEKL in the germline V gene. Germline trimming cut 1 base from V and 5 bases from J; bases unmatched to any gene: 3. CDR3 length equals 15 residues. The DNA for the CDR3 is TGCGCCAGCAGCCAAGGTCTAGCGGGGCACAATGAGCAGTTCTTC. Amino acids: CASSQGLAGHNEQFF.

The rearrangement uses TRBV5-1 and TRBJ2-3; 10 positions agree with TRBD1. CDR1 and CDR2 from the germline V gene are SGHRS and YFSETQ. The CDR3 runs 18 residues. V shed 2 bases, J shed 2 bases, and the junction held 11 bases outside the gene matches. CDR3 sequence: CASSFAGTGARSTDTQYF. CDR3 nucleotides: TGCGCCAGCAGCTTCGCCGGGACAGGGGCGAGGTCCACAGATACGCAGTATTTT.

This chain uses TRBV11-2 with TRBJ2-5, with D perhaps TRBD2 (7 bases). Deletions cut 5 bases from V and 4 bases from J, with 14 bases between. CDR1 and CDR2 (germline): SGHAT, FQNNGV. The CDR3 is 14 residues long. The CDR3, as DNA: TGTGCCAGCAGCCCGCTGGGGGGGCGAGAGACCCAGTACTTC. Protein product: CASSPLGGRETQYF.

The chain recombines TRBV7-3 with TRBJ2-5, with 8 bases aligning to TRBD1. V shed 3 bases, J shed 5 bases, and the junction held 11 bases outside the gene matches. The length of the CDR3 is 16 residues. Germline CDR1 and CDR2: SGHTA and FQGTGA. The CDR3 protein is CASSFGGRGHGETQYF. The DNA for the CDR3 is TGTGCCAGCAGCTTCGGCGGCAGGGGGCATGGGGAGACCCAGTACTTC. The variable domain in full, with the rest retrieved from reference TRBV7-3 and TRBJ2-5, is GAGVSQTPSNKVTEKGKYVELRCDPISGHTALYWYRQSLGQGPEFLIYFQGTGAADDSGLPNDRFFAVRPEGSVSTLKIQRTERGDSAVYLCASSFGGRGHGETQYFGPGTRLLVL.

Only one count was recorded for this clone. This chain uses TRBV19 with TRBJ1-4, with 7 nucleotides matching TRBD1. The CDR3 loop spans 15 amino acids. Trimming removed 5 bases from V and 4 bases from J; junction bases left unmatched: 7. Germline V gene data show CDR1 as LNHDA and CDR2 as SQIVND (reference sequence). The CDR3, as DNA: TGTGCCAGTAGTCCCCGGGACAGCAATAATGAAAAACTGTTTTTT. It specifies CASSPRDSNNEKLFF.

This rearrangement joins TRBV4-2 to TRBJ2-1; D might be TRBD2 (6 bases). The ends were cut back, 0 bases at V and 7 bases at J, with 13 bases in the middle. The CDR3 runs 15 residues. The germline gives CDR1 LGHNA, CDR2 YNFKEQ. DNA for the CDR3: TGTGCCAGCAGCCAAGACCCGGGACTCGTGAATGAGCAGTTCTTC. This gives the protein CASSQDPGLVNEQFF.

This clone was picked up one time. The rearrangement links TRBV19 to TRBJ1-5, with TRBD1 matching over 10 bases. The CDR3 totals 13 residues. Germline-derived CDR1 and CDR2 are LNHDA and SQIVND (reference sequence). Trimming cost V 8 bases and J 7 bases; bases outside gene matches: 5. CDR3 DNA sequence: TGTGCCAGTTCCGACAGGGGGCAACAGCCCCAGCATTTT. Protein sequence: CASSDRGQQPQHF.

This clone was seen once. V gene TRBV5-1 combines with J gene TRBJ2-7, with D possibly being TRBD1 (5 bases). Germline V CDR1 and CDR2: SGHRS, YFSETQ. V lost 2 bases to trimming and J lost 1 base, with 13 bases between them. There are 15 residues in the CDR3. This chain's CDR3 is CASSFDATASYEQYF. CDR3 nucleotides: TGCGCCAGCAGCTTTGATGCGACAGCTTCCTACGAGCAGTACTTC. Filled out from reference TRBV5-1 and TRBJ2-7, the complete variable domain reads KAGVTQTPRYLIKTRGQQVTLSCSPISGHRSVSWYQQTPGQGLQFLFEYFSETQRNKGNFPGRFSGRQFSNSRSEMNVSTLELGDSALYLCASSFDATASYEQYFGPGTRLTVT.

This clone was counted once. V is TRBV18 and J is TRBJ2-7, with TRBD2 matching 14 bases. J gave up 3 bases and V 6 bases, and 7 bases lay outside the gene matches. Germline-derived CDR1 and CDR2 are KGHSH and LQKENI. CDR3 length equals 16 residues. The CDR3 nucleotides are TGTGCCAGCTCGGGACTAGCGGGGGTAAGGAACTACGAGCAGTACTTC. Its protein product is CASSGLAGVRNYEQYF.

J is TRBJ2-2 and V is TRBV7-7, with 7 bases that match TRBD2. There are 16 residues in the CDR3. Germline V gene lookup returns CDR1 SSHAT and CDR2 FNYEAQ (reference sequence). The chain's CDR3 is CASGPKRDFNTGELFF. CDR3 nucleotide sequence: TGTGCTAGCGGACCCAAGCGGGACTTTAACACCGGGGAGCTGTTTTTT.